This entry is about one T cell receptor (beta chain). Antigen: not known. The record originates from a study of cytomegalovirus exposure and HLA in healthy donors. Overall study findings and caveats: Within an earlier analysis, most TCR beta V segments proved productive either about 87% or about 30% of the time. Rare TCR sequences dominated, though some public TCRs recurred in many donors.

The V gene lost 4 bases and the J gene lost 6 bases, with 14 bases spanning the gap. The CDR3 has 14 amino acids. CDR1 is SGHAT, CDR2 FQNNGV, per germline. The study ran its PCR with 60 Vbeta and 13 Jbeta primers. The data were produced by immunoSEQ multiplex PCR, yet TCRdb's version contains in-frame clones alone and is incomplete. The data contain about 90,000 clones, roughly four fifths of them singletons. The source material was PBMCs. The J gene is TRBJ2-3, the V gene TRBV11-2; maybe TRBD1 (6 bases). The clonotype comes from a man aged 25 to 40 in good health and CMV-seronegative. CDR3 DNA: TGTGCCAGCAGCTCGGCAACAGGGTACGATACGCAGTATTTT. As protein: CASSSATGYDTQYF.